Following are 15 T cell receptor beta chains from one sample sequenced in a study of T cell changes during pregnancy in multiple sclerosis. Data came from immunoSEQ multiplex PCR; TCRdb stores just in-frame clones and leaves some out. In the table there are about 29,000 clones, about nine tenths of which are singletons. Sequences were derived from CD8+ T cells from peripheral blood mononuclear cells, sampled after pregnancy. These receptors originate from a female donor with multiple sclerosis, enrolled in a pregnancy study.

The chain has TRBV27 and TRBJ1-2, with unresolved D. The V and J ends lost 5 bases and 3 bases respectively, with 10 bases between them. The germline CDR1 and CDR2 sequences are MNHEY and SMNVEV (reference sequence). CDR3 size: 13 residues. CDR3 sequence reads: CASSPGSHYGYTF. DNA of the CDR3: TGTGCCAGCAGTCCCGGGTCCCACTATGGCTACACCTTC.

The chain couples TRBV7-9 to TRBJ2-5, with a weak D call TRBD2 (5 bases). V was shortened by 2 bases and J by 5 bases, with 9 bases between the two germline ends. Germline V gene data show CDR1 as SEHNR and CDR2 as FQNEAQ (reference sequence). This CDR3 is built from 13 residues. CDR3: CASSLWSGETQYF. As DNA, the CDR3 is TGTGCCAGCAGCTTATGGTCGGGGGAGACCCAGTACTTC.

The CDR3 DNA is TGTGCCAGCAGCCTAGGGACTGACTACACTGAAGCTTTCTTT. It encodes CASSLGTDYTEAFF. The gene calls are TRBV5-4 and TRBJ1-1; TRBD1 is a possible D gene (5 bases). The CDR3 runs to 14 residues. Germline CDR1 SGHNT, CDR2 YYREEE (reference sequence). Trimming pared 4 bases from V and 3 bases from J, leaving 13 bases between.

The rearrangement links TRBV5-1 to TRBJ2-1, with TRBD2 matching 12 bases. The length of the CDR3 is 14 residues. The J segment lost 7 bases and the V segment lost 3 bases, leaving 2 bases of the junction unmatched. Germline V CDR1 and CDR2: SGHRS, YFSETQ. The CDR3, as DNA: TGCGCCAGCAGCTCCACTAGCGGGGGGAATGAGCAGTTCTTC. It translates to CASSSTSGGNEQFF.

This clone was found once. J is TRBJ2-1 and V is TRBV2, with a possible D match to TRBD1 (5 bases). This CDR3 contains 15 residues. The germline V gene encodes CDR1 SNHLY and CDR2 FYNNEI. Trimming cost V 1 base and J 8 bases, with 15 bases left between them. CDR3 in amino acids: CASSEEGPYRDEQFF. The DNA of the CDR3 is TGTGCCAGCAGTGAAGAGGGGCCCTATCGGGATGAGCAGTTCTTC.

The chain is built from TRBV27 and TRBJ2-7; weak D call: TRBD2 (6 bases). Trimming removed 2 bases from V and 0 bases from J, with 11 bases in between. The CDR3 extends over 15 amino acids. The germline CDR1 and CDR2 sequences are MNHEY and SMNVEV (reference sequence). CDR3 region: CASSLRGESSYEQYF. CDR3 in DNA: TGTGCCAGCAGTTTACGCGGGGAGAGCTCCTACGAGCAGTACTTC.

In this sample, this clone turned up many times. V and J are TRBV18 and TRBJ2-3; 8 bases fit TRBD2. The ends lost 8 bases at V and 4 bases at J; junction bases unmatched: 8. Germline lookup yields CDR1 KGHSH and CDR2 LQKENI. The CDR3 length is 14 residues. The CDR3 region is CASRKRESPDTQYF. The CDR3 DNA reads as TGTGCCAGCCGTAAGCGGGAGTCCCCAGATACGCAGTATTTT.

The rearrangement links TRBV7-2 to TRBJ2-2, with 9 bases matching TRBD1. V was pared by 4 bases and J by 6 bases, with 3 bases of the junction left unmatched. The CDR3 length is 14 residues. Germline V gives CDR1 SGHTA, CDR2 FQGNSA. The CDR3 sequence is CASSYRQGAGELFF. The DNA of the CDR3 is TGTGCCAGCAGCTATAGACAGGGGGCCGGGGAGCTGTTTTTT. The full variable domain, rest sourced from reference TRBV7-2 and TRBJ2-2, is GAGVSQSPSNKVTEKGKDVELRCDPISGHTALYWYRQSLGQGLEFLIYFQGNSAPDKSGLPSDRFSAERTGGSVSTLTIQRTQQEDSAVYLCASSYRQGAGELFFGEGSRLTVL.

Concerning this clone: A read error may produce the germline difference seen at one junction end. The V call is TRBV2, the J call TRBJ2-1, with TRBD2 matching over 8 bases. This CDR3 is 11 amino acids long. The germline CDR1 and CDR2 sequences are SNHLY and FYNNEI. Here the CDR3 DNA reads TGTGCCAGCAGCGGACTAGCCGGAGAGCTCTTC. Translating gives CASSGLAGELF.

DNA of the CDR3: TGTGCCAGCAGCCCTTGGGGGGGGCTCGTGAGGACTGAAGCTTTCTTT. This gives the protein CASSPWGGLVRTEAFF. The chain uses TRBV7-9 and TRBJ1-1; the D gene is possibly TRBD1 (6 bases). V dropped 5 bases and J dropped 5 bases, with 21 bases sitting between them. Germline V CDR1 and CDR2: SEHNR, FQNEAQ (reference sequence). The CDR3 consists of 16 residues.

This chain joins TRBV10-3 and TRBJ1-1; tentatively, D is TRBD1 (6 bases). This CDR3 is built from 13 residues. The V gene lost 6 bases and the J gene lost 1 base, with 9 bases spanning the gap. Germline V gene lookup returns CDR1 ENHRY and CDR2 SYGVKD. CDR3 DNA sequence: TGTGCCATCAGAAGGACAGAGAACACTGAAGCTTTCTTT. It encodes CAIRRTENTEAFF.

This chain uses TRBV7-9 with TRBJ2-6; a possible D gene is TRBD1 (6 bases). The length of the CDR3 is 17 residues. Germline loops: CDR1 SEHNR, CDR2 FQNEAQ (reference sequence). V was cut by 3 bases and J by 0 bases, with 12 bases left in between. CDR3 amino acids: CASSFDGGLSGANVLTF. Written as DNA, the CDR3 is TGTGCCAGCAGCTTCGATGGGGGCCTCTCTGGGGCCAACGTCCTGACTTTC.

In its sample, this clone was seen once. The V gene is TRBV18, the J gene TRBJ2-1, with 9 bases matching TRBD1. The CDR3 length is 18 residues. Trimming at V came to 0 bases and at J to 5 bases, leaving 11 bases not matched to a gene. Germline V gene lookup returns CDR1 KGHSH and CDR2 LQKENI. CDR3 DNA: TGTGCCAGCTCACCACCGCCGGGACAGGGAAGGGGGCACAATGAGCAGTTCTTC. Residues: CASSPPPGQGRGHNEQFF.

The rearrangement links TRBV5-4 to TRBJ1-1; 7 positions match TRBD1. The germline V gene has CDR1 SGHNT and CDR2 YYREEE (reference sequence). Trimming at V came to 1 base and at J to 1 base, leaving 1 base not matched to a gene. The CDR3 covers 14 residues. DNA for the CDR3: TGTGCCAGCAGCTTGTCAGGGGGGAACACTGAAGCTTTCTTT. It codes for CASSLSGGNTEAFF.

This chain joins TRBV9 and TRBJ2-1, with D possibly being TRBD1 (7 bases). V dropped 0 bases and J dropped 10 bases, with 14 bases sitting between them. The CDR3 covers 14 residues. Germline V gene data show CDR1 as SGDLS and CDR2 as YYNGEE. This chain's CDR3 is CASSVGGTAIEQFF. As DNA, the CDR3 is TGTGCCAGCAGCGTAGGCGGGACAGCCATCGAGCAGTTCTTC.